These 6 T cell receptor beta chains share one sample of origin, sequenced in a study of cytomegalovirus exposure and HLA in healthy donors. 13 Jbeta primers and 60 Vbeta primers were used for the PCR. Data came from immunoSEQ multiplex PCR; TCRdb stores just in-frame clones and leaves some out. This sample has some 150,000 clones; about 83% occur once, and the top ten carry 3% to 4%. The sample comprised PBMCs. The receptors derive from a woman aged 40 to 55 in good health and CMV-seronegative.

This clone was observed a few times. The chain combines TRBV28 with TRBJ2-7, with TRBD1 matching 10 bases. Germline assignment: CDR1 MDHEN and CDR2 SYDVKM. V shed 5 bases, J shed 5 bases, and the junction held 12 bases outside the gene matches. The length of the CDR3 is 16 residues. CDR3 coding DNA: TGTGCCAGCAGTCCCAGACACGGGACAGGGGAGAACGAGCAGTACTTC. It yields the protein CASSPRHGTGENEQYF.

The CDR3 coding sequence is TGTGCCAGCAGTTTTCTCGACAGGGCTGAAGCTTTCTTT. Translated: CASSFLDRAEAFF. This sequence joins TRBV27 and TRBJ1-1, with 7 nucleotides matching TRBD1. V lost 3 bases to trimming and J lost 6 bases; unmatched junction nucleotides: 4. Germline V lookup: CDR1 MNHEY, CDR2 SMNVEV (reference sequence). The CDR3 length is 13 residues.

The chain has TRBV6-4 and TRBJ1-3; 10 bases align to TRBD1. Germline loops: CDR1 MRHNA, CDR2 SNTAGT. The V gene end was trimmed by 3 bases and the J gene end by 9 bases; junction bases not matched to a gene: 11. This CDR3 comprises 16 residues. The CDR3 bases are TGTGCCAGCAGTGAGGGGACAGGGGCTCAACGGAGCACCATATATTTT. As protein: CASSEGTGAQRSTIYF.

In nucleotides, the CDR3 is TGTGCCAGCAGCCCGCGATCGGGACTAGCGGTACAAGAGACCCAGTACTTC. It yields the protein CASSPRSGLAVQETQYF. The V gene is TRBV13, the J gene TRBJ2-5; 11 bases map to TRBD2. Germline CDR1 reads PRHDT; CDR2 reads FYEKMQ (reference sequence). The CDR3 covers 17 residues. The trim removed 5 bases at V and 2 bases at J, leaving 10 bases unmatched.

The chain carries TRBV7-2 and TRBJ2-1, with D possibly being TRBD2 (5 bases). Between the trimmed V and J ends, which lost 1 base and 8 bases, there was a span of 12 bases. There are 14 residues in the CDR3. Germline-derived CDR1 and CDR2 are SGHTA and FQGNSA. CDR3 coding DNA: TGTGCCAGCAGCTTAGGTTCCAGCGGCTATGAGCAGTTCTTC. It encodes CASSLGSSGYEQFF.

V usage is TRBV28 and J usage is TRBJ2-5; TRBD1 aligns across 7 bases. The DNA end lines up better with TRBJ2-7; the J call may be wrong. This CDR3 has 15 amino acids. Looked up from germline, CDR1 is MDHEN and CDR2 is SYDVKM. This CDR3 is CASSSPGQPPYEQYF. The CDR3 DNA is TGTGCCAGCAGTTCTCCGGGACAGCCCCCCTACGAGCAGTACTTC.